This T cell receptor beta chain emerged from a study of PD-L1 blockade in urothelial cancer. Study at large: Each blood sample yielded a median of around 130,000 T cells.

This CDR3 has 15 residues. Trimming cost V 5 bases and J 5 bases; bases outside gene matches: 9. The germline gives CDR1 SGHRS, CDR2 YFSETQ. Details on this clone: Its antigen is unidentified.

Patients in the study were battling locally advanced or metastatic urothelial carcinoma. Study observations and caveats: Patients who had durable benefit saw their tumor-associated blood clones expand more at 3 weeks. Better survival was predicted by below-median pretreatment blood TCR clonality.

Method: immunoSEQ multiplex PCR; TCRdb's copy keeps in-frame clones and lacks some. This sample carries roughly 39,000 clones, roughly 90% of them seen once, and the ten largest clones take around 1.8%. This rearrangement joins TRBV5-1 to TRBJ2-1, with TRBD1 matching over 8 bases. This clonotype was obtained from a man between 60 and 75 years old with urothelial cancer. Sample: PBMCs, taken around atezolizumab (anti-PD-L1) treatment. The CDR3 loop is CASRRWDRNDNEQFF. The CDR3 nucleotides are TGCGCCAGCAGGAGATGGGACAGGAACGACAATGAGCAGTTCTTC.